The sequence of this T cell receptor beta chain was determined in a study of ipilimumab plus nivolumab after autologous stem cell transplantation. In the study overall: Patients received a median of roughly 5 ipilimumab and about 8 nivolumab doses.

Through week 26, nivolumab 3 mg/kg IV was given weeks 1, 4, 7, 10, then biweekly. From germline, CDR1 is SGHRS and CDR2 YFSETQ. The CDR3 covers 16 residues. V lost 2 bases and J 5 bases, leaving 20 bases between the germline ends. This table comes from immunoSEQ multiplex PCR, and its TCRdb copy is limited to in-frame clones, with some not included. This table has about 13,000 clones, 55% to 85% appearing once. The gene calls are TRBV5-1 and TRBJ2-7; D not certain. This specimen was PBMCs, taken in a trial of ipilimumab plus nivolumab as post-transplant consolidation. The TCR sequence derives from a male donor with diffuse large B-cell lymphoma. DNA for the CDR3: TGCGCCAGCAGCTTTGGTAGTACGGCTCTTAGCAACGAGCAGTACTTC. Protein product: CASSFGSTALSNEQYF. Based on the CDR3 plus reference TRBV5-1 and TRBJ2-7, the full variable domain is KAGVTQTPRYLIKTRGQQVTLSCSPISGHRSVSWYQQTPGQGLQFLFEYFSETQRNKGNFPGRFSGRQFSNSRSEMNVSTLELGDSALYLCASSFGSTALSNEQYFGPGTRLTVT.